The rows below give T cell receptor beta chains drawn from one sample of a study of technical replicates of blood from several donors. Profiling relied on immunoSEQ multiplex PCR, and the TCRdb table lists in-frame clones only, not all of them. The table lists some 73,000 clones, around nine tenths of them singletons. Source material: PBMCs. The receptor source for this set is a human donor in good health. Some clones in this sample may be carry-over from other donors' samples. Both conserved end residues are part of each CDR3. Fields, in order: V gene, clone size, D gene, J gene, CDR3 protein, CDR3 DNA. The D gene is left open where the match is weak. Size tells how often a clone was seen (once, few, many) or the class of an expanded clone, and some rows leave it out.

V gene: TRBV4-2
clone size: .
D gene: .
J gene: TRBJ2-5
CDR3 protein: CASSRENGGPGAETQYF
CDR3 DNA: TGTGCCAGCAGCCGCGAAAACGGAGGTCCGGGCGCGGAGACCCAGTACTTC

V gene: TRBV5-6
clone size: .
D gene: .
J gene: TRBJ1-4
CDR3 protein: CASGLARGEKLFF
CDR3 DNA: TGTGCCAGCGGCCTTGCCAGAGGTGAAAAACTGTTTTTT

V gene: TRBV30
clone size: .
D gene: .
J gene: TRBJ1-3
CDR3 protein: CAWSLRGAGGNTIYF
CDR3 DNA: TGTGCCTGGTCCTTGCGGGGAGCGGGAGGAAACACCATATATTTT

V gene: TRBV5-5
clone size: .
D gene: .
J gene: TRBJ2-1
CDR3 protein: CASSWTVEGYNEQFF
CDR3 DNA: TGTGCCAGCAGCTGGACGGTGGAGGGCTACAATGAGCAGTTCTTC

V gene: TRBV5-6
clone size: .
D gene: .
J gene: TRBJ2-7
CDR3 protein: CASRGQGGYEQYF
CDR3 DNA: TGTGCCAGCAGAGGCCAAGGGGGCTACGAGCAGTACTTC

V gene: TRBV13
clone size: .
D gene: TRBD1
J gene: TRBJ1-1
CDR3 protein: CASKTGSAEAFF
CDR3 DNA: TGTGCCAGCAAGACAGGGTCGGCTGAAGCTTTCTTT

V gene: TRBV7-9
clone size: .
D gene: .
J gene: TRBJ1-3
CDR3 protein: CASSPRQASGNTIYF
CDR3 DNA: TGTGCCAGCAGCCCCCGTCAGGCCTCTGGAAACACCATATATTTT

V gene: TRBV12-2
clone size: .
D gene: .
J gene: TRBJ2-7
CDR3 protein: CASRHNPREGPYEQYF
CDR3 DNA: TGTGCAAGTCGCCACAATCCCCGGGAGGGCCCCTACGAGCAGTACTTC

V gene: TRBV5-1
clone size: .
D gene: .
J gene: TRBJ1-2
CDR3 protein: CASSLDLDYGYTF
CDR3 DNA: TGCGCCAGCAGCCTAGACCTTGACTATGGCTACACCTTC

V gene: TRBV14
clone size: .
D gene: TRBD1
J gene: TRBJ2-3
CDR3 protein: CASSQDLGQGRDTQYF
CDR3 DNA: TGTGCCAGCAGCCAAGATCTCGGACAGGGAAGAGATACGCAGTATTTT

V gene: TRBV5-6
clone size: .
D gene: .
J gene: TRBJ1-3
CDR3 protein: CASSQMFVANTIYF
CDR3 DNA: TGTGCCAGCAGCCAAATGTTTGTAGCAAACACCATATATTTT

V gene: TRBV18
clone size: .
D gene: .
J gene: TRBJ1-2
CDR3 protein: CASSPPGQDNGYTF
CDR3 DNA: TGTGCCAGCTCACCACCCGGCCAGGATAATGGCTACACCTTC

V gene: TRBV28
clone size: .
D gene: .
J gene: TRBJ2-7
CDR3 protein: CASRTTGRSYEQYF
CDR3 DNA: TGTGCCAGCAGGACAACAGGGCGCTCCTACGAGCAGTACTTC

V gene: TRBV7-6
clone size: .
D gene: TRBD1
J gene: TRBJ1-2
CDR3 protein: CASSPGTAYGYTF
CDR3 DNA: TGTGCCAGCAGCCCCGGGACAGCATATGGCTACACCTTC

V gene: TRBV7-8
clone size: .
D gene: TRBD2
J gene: TRBJ2-1
CDR3 protein: CASTHGGTNNEQFF
CDR3 DNA: TGTGCCAGCACCCACGGGGGGACCAACAATGAGCAGTTCTTC

V gene: TRBV19
clone size: .
D gene: TRBD1
J gene: TRBJ1-3
CDR3 protein: CASIRAGGTGNTIYF
CDR3 DNA: TGTGCCAGTATTCGTGCAGGGGGCACTGGAAACACCATATATTTT

V gene: TRBV15
clone size: .
D gene: .
J gene: TRBJ2-6
CDR3 protein: CATSRADTGSGANVLTF
CDR3 DNA: TGTGCCACCAGCAGGGCCGACACAGGCTCTGGGGCCAACGTCCTGACTTTC

V gene: TRBV6-1
clone size: .
D gene: TRBD2
J gene: TRBJ2-2
CDR3 protein: CASIRSGSGTGELFF
CDR3 DNA: TGTGCCAGCATCCGTAGCGGGAGTGGGACCGGGGAGCTGTTTTTT

V gene: TRBV7-7
clone size: .
D gene: TRBD2
J gene: TRBJ2-3
CDR3 protein: CASSLSGTSAQYF
CDR3 DNA: TGTGCCAGCAGCTTATCCGGGACTAGCGCGCAGTATTTT

V gene: TRBV2
clone size: once
D gene: .
J gene: TRBJ1-1
CDR3 protein: CASSESGLMNTEAFF
CDR3 DNA: TGTGCCAGCAGTGAATCAGGGCTCATGAACACTGAAGCTTTCTTT

V gene: TRBV7-2
clone size: .
D gene: TRBD2
J gene: TRBJ2-5
CDR3 protein: CASSLASSGGGQETQYF
CDR3 DNA: TGTGCCAGCAGCTTAGCGTCTAGCGGGGGGGGGCAAGAGACCCAGTACTTC

V gene: TRBV6-5
clone size: .
D gene: .
J gene: TRBJ1-2
CDR3 protein: CASSRGLGDSGGYTF
CDR3 DNA: TGTGCCAGCAGTCGAGGACTAGGGGATTCTGGTGGCTACACCTTC

V gene: TRBV11-3
clone size: once
D gene: TRBD2
J gene: TRBJ2-1
CDR3 protein: CASSLGGVWGLADNNEQFF
CDR3 DNA: TGTGCCAGCAGCTTAGGTGGGGTTTGGGGACTAGCGGACAACAATGAGCAGTTCTTC

V gene: TRBV11-2
clone size: .
D gene: .
J gene: TRBJ2-5
CDR3 protein: CASSSTRGTRLQETQYF
CDR3 DNA: TGTGCCAGCAGCTCAACAAGGGGGACCCGATTACAAGAGACCCAGTACTTC

V gene: TRBV6-1
clone size: .
D gene: TRBD1
J gene: TRBJ1-2
CDR3 protein: CASKDRGYGYTF
CDR3 DNA: TGTGCCAGCAAAGACAGGGGCTATGGCTACACCTTC

V gene: TRBV6-5
clone size: .
D gene: .
J gene: TRBJ2-3
CDR3 protein: CASSQTHTDTQYF
CDR3 DNA: TGTGCCAGCAGTCAGACACACACAGATACGCAGTATTTT

V gene: TRBV18
clone size: .
D gene: TRBD2
J gene: TRBJ2-7
CDR3 protein: CASSPTGTSEQYF
CDR3 DNA: TGTGCCAGCTCACCTACCGGGACTAGCGAGCAGTACTTC

V gene: TRBV6-5
clone size: .
D gene: .
J gene: TRBJ2-1
CDR3 protein: CASSSHRAYNEQFF
CDR3 DNA: TGTGCCAGCAGTTCCCACCGCGCCTACAATGAGCAGTTCTTC